These 16 T cell receptor beta chains came from one sample sequenced in a study of CD8 T cells in ankylosing spondylitis. TCRdb fed the 5' RACE reads into MiXCR, producing one record per CDR3 protein. The sample carries more than 200,000 distinct CDR3 sequences, 20% to 30% recorded once. Material for sequencing was blood, either unsorted or a sorted T cell fraction (not recorded which). The receptors here all came from a male donor with ankylosing spondylitis or in good health (not recorded which).

This clonotype was detected many times. The gene calls are TRBV6-5 and TRBJ2-7; maybe TRBD1 (5 bases). The CDR3 contains 14 residues. The germline V gene has CDR1 MNHEY and CDR2 SVGAGI. The V gene lost 2 bases and the J gene lost 4 bases, with 12 bases spanning the gap. DNA for the CDR3: TGTGCCAGCAGTTACAGGGGATTCCAATACGAGCAGTACTTC. It specifies CASSYRGFQYEQYF.

This clonotype appeared many times. V is TRBV20-1 and J is TRBJ2-7; D may correspond to TRBD1 or TRBD2 (5 bases each). Trimming shortened V by 0 bases and J by 7 bases, and 19 bases separated the two germline ends. The CDR3 sequence is 15 residues long. Germline CDR1 DFQATT, CDR2 SNEGSKA (reference sequence). The CDR3 region has the DNA TGCAGTGCTAGAGATCCAGCAGGGAGTCCGGGGGAGCAGTACTTC. This translates into CSARDPAGSPGEQYF.

This clonotype was recorded many times. The V and J genes are TRBV20-1 and TRBJ2-7; a weak D match, TRBD1 (6 bases). The CDR3 runs to 14 residues. Trimming removed 3 bases from V and 5 bases from J, with 17 bases in between. CDR1 DFQATT and CDR2 SNEGSKA come from the germline V gene (reference sequence). The DNA of the CDR3 is TGCAGTGCTAGGCACGGGCAGGGGCGGAACGAGCAGTACTTC. It codes for CSARHGQGRNEQYF.

V and J are TRBV20-1 and TRBJ1-1; the D gene is possibly TRBD1 (5 bases). The germline gives CDR1 DFQATT, CDR2 SNEGSKA (reference sequence). The CDR3 is 13 amino acids. The ends were cut back, 5 bases at V and 5 bases at J, with 15 bases in the middle. CDR3 bases: TGCAGTGCTTTCCTGTTGAGGGGAACTGAAGCTTTCTTT. Its protein is CSAFLLRGTEAFF.

Many counts were recorded for this clonotype. The V call is TRBV5-1, the J call TRBJ2-1; weak D call: TRBD2 (6 bases). The germline gives CDR1 SGHRS, CDR2 YFSETQ. V was pared by 4 bases and J by 3 bases, with 14 bases between. This CDR3 region has 15 residues. CDR3 nucleotides: TGCGCCAGCAGCCCCTGGCGGGGCGACTACAATGAGCAGTTCTTC. Its protein is CASSPWRGDYNEQFF.

The V call is TRBV24-1, the J call TRBJ2-1; unclear D gene. The germline CDR1 and CDR2 sequences are KGHDR and SFDVKD. The CDR3 length is 17 residues. Trimming took off 3 bases at V and 0 bases at J, with 14 bases between the two ends. CDR3 sequence: CATSDPTGGTSYNEQFF. The CDR3 DNA reads as TGTGCCACCAGTGATCCAACGGGCGGCACCTCCTACAATGAGCAGTTCTTC.

This clonotype has ten or more counts. The gene calls are TRBV20-1 and TRBJ2-7; 10 bases line up with TRBD2. The CDR3 totals 15 residues. CDR1 and CDR2 from the germline V gene are DFQATT and SNEGSKA (reference sequence). Unmatched junction bases numbered 11, after V lost 5 bases and J lost 4 bases. The CDR3 DNA reads as TGCAGTGCTCCCCCGCCGGGACTAGCGAATTACGAGCAGTACTTC. Residues: CSAPPPGLANYEQYF.

This clonotype was picked up many times. V usage is TRBV7-2 and J usage is TRBJ2-2; weak D call: TRBD2 (5 bases). Germline lookup yields CDR1 SGHTA and CDR2 FQGNSA. The CDR3 has 16 amino acids. V lost 4 bases to trimming and J lost 4 bases, with 16 bases between them. The CDR3 loop is CASSSRRGPGTGELFF. The CDR3 nucleotides are TGTGCCAGCAGCTCCCGGCGAGGGCCAGGCACCGGGGAGCTGTTTTTT.

This clonotype showed up just a few times. The chain links TRBV9 to TRBJ2-5; TRBD2 aligns across 10 bases. CDR1 is SGDLS, CDR2 YYNGEE, per germline. V was clipped by 0 bases and J by 5 bases; unmatched bases: 7. The CDR3 spans 16 residues. The chain's CDR3 is CASSVAPSGGGETQYF. The CDR3 region has the DNA TGTGCCAGCAGCGTAGCACCTAGCGGGGGCGGGGAGACCCAGTACTTC.

This clonotype came up a few times. V and J are TRBV20-1 and TRBJ2-5, with TRBD2 identical over 7 bases. With 0 bases clipped from V and 0 bases from J, the junction kept 7 bases outside the gene matches. In germline, CDR1 is DFQATT, CDR2 SNEGSKA (reference sequence). The CDR3 has 16 amino acids. The DNA for the CDR3 is TGCAGTGCTAGAGATCTTGGGGGGGGGTACCAAGAGACCCAGTACTTC. Translated, it gives CSARDLGGGYQETQYF.

This clonotype was picked up a small number of times. Compared with germline, one end of the junction differs, possibly owing to a read error. This chain's CDR3 is CASSWTGMQYF. CDR3 nucleotides: TGTGCCAGTAGTTGGACCGGGATGCAGTACTTC. This chain joins TRBV6-6 and TRBJ2-4, with D maybe TRBD2 (5 bases). Per germline, CDR1 MNHNY and CDR2 SVGAGI (reference sequence). The CDR3 runs 11 residues.

In its sample, this clonotype was seen many times. The chain combines TRBV7-3 with TRBJ2-1, with D possibly TRBD2 on 5 matching bases. CDR3 size: 14 residues. Between the trimmed V and J ends, which lost 2 bases and 8 bases, there was a span of 13 bases. Germline V CDR1 and CDR2: SGHTA, FQGTGA. Written as DNA, the CDR3 is TGTGCCAGCAGCTTATTGGGGAGAGACGATGAGCAGTTCTTC. Its protein product is CASSLLGRDDEQFF.

The V and J genes are TRBV18 and TRBJ1-4; D is perhaps TRBD1 (5 bases). CDR1 is KGHSH, CDR2 LQKENI, per germline. The CDR3 is 12 residues long. The V and J ends lost 3 bases and 7 bases respectively, with 6 bases between them. The CDR3 loop reads CASSPRGEKLFF. DNA for the CDR3: TGTGCCAGCTCACCGAGGGGTGAAAAACTGTTTTTT.

This chain links TRBV20-1 with TRBJ2-1; 11 bases fit TRBD2. In germline, CDR1 is DFQATT, CDR2 SNEGSKA (reference sequence). The length of the CDR3 is 17 residues. Trimming cost V 1 base and J 0 bases; bases outside gene matches: 5. CDR3 region: CSARGVAGGPSYNEQFF. The CDR3 DNA follows: TGCAGTGCTAGAGGGGTAGCGGGGGGGCCCTCCTACAATGAGCAGTTCTTC.

The CDR3 sequence: CASRKTDRANTEAFF. In nucleotides, the CDR3 is TGTGCCAGCAGGAAAACGGACAGGGCGAACACTGAAGCTTTCTTT. The V and J genes are TRBV12-3 or TRBV12-4 and TRBJ1-1, with 8 bases identical to TRBD1. J was trimmed by 1 base and V by 6 bases; bases with no gene match: 7. The CDR3 consists of 15 residues.

This chain connects TRBV5-5 to TRBJ2-5, with D perhaps matching TRBD1 (7 bases). This CDR3 spans 13 amino acids. In germline, CDR1 is SGHKS, CDR2 YYEKEE (reference sequence). The ends were cut back, 3 bases at V and 4 bases at J, with 10 bases in the middle. The CDR3 DNA reads as TGTGCCAGCAGCTGGAGGGGGCCAGAGACCCAGTACTTC. As protein: CASSWRGPETQYF.